One sample yielded the 31 T cell receptor beta chains listed below, sequenced in a study of shared clonotypes between healthy human individuals. Profiled with immunoSEQ multiplex PCR; TCRdb holds only in-frame clones, not every one. The table includes 2 million to 3 million clones, over 85% detected once. Material: naive CD4+ T cells from PBMCs. This sample's subset: CD45RA+ positively selected. These receptors were obtained from a man aged 18 to 35 in good health. Some clones in this sample may be carry-over from other donors' samples.

This chain connects TRBV5-1 to TRBJ2-5, with 8 bases identical to TRBD2. The CDR3 contains 16 residues. Trimming at V came to 4 bases and at J to 1 base, leaving 9 bases not matched to a gene. CDR1 is SGHRS, CDR2 YFSETQ, per germline. In DNA, the CDR3 is TGCGCCAGCAGCCCCCCGGCGGGGGGATCCCAAGAGACCCAGTACTTC. The encoded protein is CASSPPAGGSQETQYF.

The chain links TRBV5-5 to TRBJ1-1; 7 bases are a match to TRBD1. Losses at the gene ends were 4 bases for V and 4 bases for J; bases not matched to a gene: 7. The CDR3 has 14 residues. CDR1 and CDR2 (germline): SGHKS, YYEKEE (reference sequence). The DNA for the CDR3 is TGTGCCAGCAGCGGGACAGCCGGAGGCACTGAAGCTTTCTTT. Translating gives CASSGTAGGTEAFF.

The chain employs TRBV5-6 and TRBJ1-2; 12 positions match TRBD1. The CDR3 is 15 amino acids. In germline, CDR1 is SGHDT, CDR2 YYEEEE. V shed 4 bases and J 7 bases; nucleotides not matched to a gene: 8. DNA of the CDR3: TGTGCCAGCAGCACCCGGGACAGGGGGCTGTTTGGCTACACCTTC. Amino acids: CASSTRDRGLFGYTF.

The chain is built from TRBV30 and TRBJ1-1; D gene uncertain. V dropped 5 bases and J dropped 5 bases, with 15 bases sitting between them. The CDR3 contains 13 residues. From germline, CDR1 is GTSNPN and CDR2 SVGIG (reference sequence). The CDR3 region has the DNA TGTGCCTGGGGGAAAGGCGGAGGGACTGAAGCTTTCTTT. Translation gives CAWGKGGGTEAFF.

The chain carries TRBV29-1 and TRBJ2-1, with D possibly being TRBD2 (6 bases). The germline V and J ends were trimmed by 5 bases and 4 bases, with 18 bases remaining between them. The germline V gene encodes CDR1 SQVTM and CDR2 ANQGSEA. This CDR3 is built from 15 residues. The chain's CDR3 is CSVKSSVKRYNEQFF. The CDR3, as DNA: TGCAGCGTTAAGTCTAGCGTTAAGCGTTACAATGAGCAGTTCTTC.

This rearrangement joins TRBV28 to TRBJ2-4, with 12 positions matching TRBD2. Germline assignment: CDR1 MDHEN and CDR2 SYDVKM. The CDR3 spans 19 residues. V trimming: 1 base; J trimming: 0 bases; junction bases outside the gene matches: 7. In DNA form, the CDR3 reads TGTGCCAGCAGTTTATCCCCCCGGACTAGCGGGATAGCCAAAAACATTCAGTACTTC. It codes for CASSLSPRTSGIAKNIQYF.

The chain carries TRBV5-1 and TRBJ2-1; 7 positions agree with TRBD2. Germline CDR1 SGHRS, CDR2 YFSETQ. The CDR3 extends over 16 amino acids. V lost 4 bases and J lost 1; bases outside the gene matches: 8. The CDR3 is CASSPYSGPSYNEQFF. The CDR3 DNA sequence: TGCGCCAGCAGCCCCTATAGCGGGCCTTCCTACAATGAGCAGTTCTTC. Complete variable domain (other parts from reference TRBV5-1 and TRBJ2-1): KAGVTQTPRYLIKTRGQQVTLSCSPISGHRSVSWYQQTPGQGLQFLFEYFSETQRNKGNFPGRFSGRQFSNSRSEMNVSTLELGDSALYLCASSPYSGPSYNEQFFGPGTRLTVL.

V usage is TRBV6-1 and J usage is TRBJ2-4; D may correspond to TRBD1 or TRBD2 (5 bases each). The CDR3 runs 17 residues. CDR1 and CDR2 (germline): MNHNS, SASEGT. V dropped 1 base and J dropped 0 bases, with 13 bases sitting between them. The CDR3 spells CASSEVEGSLAKNIQYF. The CDR3 bases are TGTGCCAGCAGTGAAGTAGAGGGGTCCCTAGCCAAAAACATTCAGTACTTC.

A note on this clone: Other DNA sequences within the sample encode an identical CDR3. The chain is built from TRBV28 and TRBJ1-5; 8 nucleotides agree with TRBD1. V lost 4 bases to trimming and J lost 5 bases; unmatched junction nucleotides: 4. Germline CDR1 is MDHEN and CDR2 is SYDVKM. The CDR3 has 14 amino acids. In nucleotides, the CDR3 is TGTGCCAGCAGTTCAGGACAGGGTGATCAGCCCCAGCATTTT. Residues: CASSSGQGDQPQHF.

The chain joins TRBV27 to TRBJ2-3; 7 positions agree with TRBD1. CDR3 length equals 15 residues. From germline, CDR1 is MNHEY and CDR2 SMNVEV (reference sequence). V was clipped by 0 bases and J by 2 bases; unmatched bases: 2. CDR3 amino acids: CASSLSGGLTDTQYF. The CDR3 region has the DNA TGTGCCAGCAGTTTATCAGGGGGCCTCACAGATACGCAGTATTTT.

This clone was observed a few times. The J gene is TRBJ1-1, the V gene TRBV2; D remains ambiguous. CDR1 SNHLY and CDR2 FYNNEI come from the germline V gene. The CDR3 consists of 11 residues. The germline V and J ends were trimmed by 6 bases and 7 bases, with 9 bases remaining between them. CDR3 in amino acids: CASSVSVEAFF. CDR3 sequence (DNA): TGTGCCAGCAGCGTCAGCGTTGAAGCTTTCTTT. The variable domain in full, with the rest retrieved from reference TRBV2 and TRBJ1-1, is EPEVTQTPSHQVTQMGQEVILRCVPISNHLYFYWYRQILGQKVEFLVSFYNNEISEKSEIFDDQFSVERPDGSNFTLKIRSTKLEDSAMYFCASSVSVEAFFGQGTRLTVV.

The rearrangement joins TRBV7-9 to TRBJ2-7; 7 positions match TRBD2. The CDR3 loop spans 16 amino acids. Germline V CDR1 and CDR2: SEHNR, FQNEAQ (reference sequence). Germline trimming cut 7 bases from V and 4 bases from J; bases unmatched to any gene: 16. CDR3 DNA sequence: TGTGCCAGCACTCTACTCGGGCGTGCGGGGGAGTACGAGCAGTACTTC. Translated, it gives CASTLLGRAGEYEQYF.

About this clone: Distinct nucleotide sequences in the sample also encode this CDR3. The chain employs TRBV7-3 and TRBJ2-7; D could derive from TRBD1 or TRBD2 (6 bases each). The V and J ends lost 5 bases and 4 bases respectively, with 15 bases between them. Per germline, CDR1 SGHTA and CDR2 FQGTGA. The CDR3 length is 14 residues. Here the CDR3 reads CASSPRQGTYEQYF. CDR3 nucleotide sequence: TGTGCCAGCAGCCCCCGCCAGGGGACTTACGAGCAGTACTTC.

This clone was observed a few times. The chain couples TRBV2 to TRBJ1-1; D gene unclear. The germline gives CDR1 SNHLY, CDR2 FYNNEI. Deletions cut 5 bases from V and 7 bases from J, with 8 bases between. The CDR3 extends over 11 amino acids. CDR3 loop: CASSYGGEAFF. The CDR3 DNA sequence: TGTGCCAGCAGTTATGGAGGTGAAGCTTTCTTT.

On this clone: Different DNA sequences within this sample yield the same CDR3. The rearrangement joins TRBV6-5 to TRBJ2-7, with TRBD1 matching 9 bases. The CDR3 has 14 amino acids. Germline V gene lookup returns CDR1 MNHEY and CDR2 SVGAGI. The J segment lost 2 bases and the V segment lost 2 bases, leaving 1 base of the junction unmatched. Here the CDR3 DNA reads TGTGCCAGCAGTTACCGGGACAGGGCCTACGAGCAGTACTTC. This sequence encodes CASSYRDRAYEQYF.

In this sample, this clone turned up once. The CDR3 nucleotides are TGTGCCAGCAGCAGACAGCTTCACTATGGCTACACCTTC. The encoded protein is CASSRQLHYGYTF. The rearrangement uses TRBV6-5 and TRBJ1-2; maybe TRBD1 (5 bases). V gave up 6 bases and J gave up 3 bases, with 11 bases separating them. The CDR3 is made up of 13 amino acids. Germline lookup yields CDR1 MNHEY and CDR2 SVGAGI.

The gene calls are TRBV7-6 and TRBJ1-1, with D tentatively TRBD1 (6 bases). V was shortened by 5 bases and J by 1 base, with 11 bases between the two germline ends. Germline loops: CDR1 SGHVS, CDR2 FNYEAQ. The CDR3 is 14 residues long. In DNA, the CDR3 is TGTGCCAGCAGCCCGGGACACCAGAACACTGAAGCTTTCTTT. Translation: CASSPGHQNTEAFF.

The chain joins TRBV6-6 to TRBJ1-1, with 7 bases lining up with TRBD1. This CDR3 is 16 amino acids long. V was clipped by 2 bases and J by 5 bases; unmatched bases: 11. CDR1 is MNHNY and CDR2 is SVGAGI in the germline V gene (reference sequence). CDR3 region: CASSYGTVFFGTEAFF. For the CDR3, the DNA is TGTGCCAGCAGTTACGGGACAGTTTTTTTTGGGACTGAAGCTTTCTTT.

The chain recombines TRBV25-1 with TRBJ2-3; no clear D gene. The V gene lost 1 base and the J gene lost 2 bases, with 4 bases spanning the gap. The CDR3 runs to 13 residues. Per germline, CDR1 MGHDK and CDR2 SYGVNS. The CDR3 spells CASSESVTDTQYF. The CDR3 DNA reads TGTGCCAGCAGTGAATCGGTCACAGATACGCAGTATTTT.

The chain joins TRBV6-1 to TRBJ2-1; 9 bases align to TRBD1. The germline V gene encodes CDR1 MNHNS and CDR2 SASEGT. The trim removed 5 bases at V and 8 bases at J, leaving 10 bases unmatched. The CDR3 has 15 amino acids. Here the CDR3 reads CASSRLSTGGYEQFF. The CDR3 DNA reads TGTGCCAGCAGTAGATTGAGTACAGGGGGCTATGAGCAGTTCTTC.

This clone was counted once. V and J are TRBV30 and TRBJ2-1, with 8 bases fitting TRBD2. V lost 2 bases, J lost 4 bases, and 4 bases stayed unmatched. Germline V gene data show CDR1 as GTSNPN and CDR2 as SVGIG (reference sequence). The CDR3 loop spans 14 amino acids. CDR3 DNA: TGTGCCTGGAGTAGAATAGCGGGATACAATGAGCAGTTCTTC. It translates to CAWSRIAGYNEQFF.

V gene TRBV4-1 combines with J gene TRBJ2-5; 13 bases map to TRBD2. V dropped 4 bases and J dropped 1; count of bases not matched to a gene: 9. This CDR3 is 18 amino acids long. Germline V gene lookup returns CDR1 MGHRA and CDR2 YSYEKL. Here the CDR3 reads CASSLGLAGVSFQETQYF. The CDR3 DNA sequence: TGCGCCAGCAGCCTCGGACTAGCGGGAGTAAGTTTCCAAGAGACCCAGTACTTC.

The V call is TRBV5-1, the J call TRBJ2-7, with 10 bases that match TRBD1. CDR1 is SGHRS and CDR2 is YFSETQ in the germline V gene. The CDR3 covers 15 residues. Trimming removed 4 bases from V and 2 bases from J; junction bases left unmatched: 6. CDR3 amino acids: CASSPSGTGAYEQYF. In nucleotides, the CDR3 is TGCGCCAGCAGCCCGAGCGGGACAGGGGCCTACGAGCAGTACTTC.

The V gene is TRBV28, the J gene TRBJ2-1, with a tentative D call TRBD2 (5 bases). From germline, CDR1 is MDHEN and CDR2 SYDVKM. This CDR3 contains 13 residues. V was pared by 1 base and J by 5 bases, with 6 bases between. CDR3 bases: TGTGCCAGCAGTTTATCAGCGGACAATGAGCAGTTCTTC. It translates to CASSLSADNEQFF.

The chain carries TRBV12-5 and TRBJ1-2, with a possible D match to TRBD1 (5 bases). Germline lookup yields CDR1 LGHNT and CDR2 FRNRAP. This CDR3 has 15 residues. V was trimmed by 6 bases and J by 0 bases, leaving 14 bases between them. In DNA, the CDR3 is TGTGCTAGTGGACCCGGGGAGGGGACTAACTATGGCTACACCTTC. This encodes CASGPGEGTNYGYTF.

V usage is TRBV28 and J usage is TRBJ1-1; D perhaps matches TRBD1 (5 bases). Germline CDR1 reads MDHEN; CDR2 reads SYDVKM. The germline V and J ends were trimmed by 8 bases and 0 bases, with 28 bases remaining between them. The CDR3 is made up of 19 amino acids. This chain's CDR3 is CASLYRRDSKKGMNTEAFF. DNA for the CDR3: TGTGCCAGCCTTTACCGTCGGGACTCCAAAAAGGGAATGAACACTGAAGCTTTCTTT.

The chain carries TRBV28 and TRBJ2-5; D remains ambiguous. The J call could be wrong; TRBJ2-7 is a better fit for the DNA end. CDR1 and CDR2 (germline): MDHEN, SYDVKM. The CDR3 runs to 14 residues. The CDR3 nucleotides are TGTGCCAGCAAACAAGGCGGTGGTTCCTACGAGCAGTACTTC. Amino acid sequence: CASKQGGGSYEQYF.

The rearrangement uses TRBV6-4 and TRBJ2-7, with 7 bases aligning to TRBD1. The CDR3 spans 15 residues. The germline V gene encodes CDR1 MRHNA and CDR2 SNTAGT. J gave up 3 bases and V 3 bases, and 8 bases lay outside the gene matches. The CDR3 DNA is TGTGCCAGCAGTGAGGCGATAGGGGGCTTCTACGAGCAGTACTTC. Its translation is CASSEAIGGFYEQYF.

The rearrangement links TRBV18 to TRBJ2-1; TRBD2 aligns across 10 bases. With 3 bases clipped from V and 2 bases from J, the junction kept 7 bases outside the gene matches. Germline V gene lookup returns CDR1 KGHSH and CDR2 LQKENI. CDR3 size: 17 residues. DNA of the CDR3: TGTGCCAGCTCACCTCTAGGGCTAGCGGGGGCCTACAATGAGCAGTTCTTC. Translating it yields CASSPLGLAGAYNEQFF.

The V and J genes are TRBV27 and TRBJ1-1; possibly TRBD1 for D (5 bases). V lost 3 bases and J 0 bases, leaving 14 bases between the germline ends. Germline lookup yields CDR1 MNHEY and CDR2 SMNVEV (reference sequence). The CDR3 spans 16 residues. CDR3 nucleotides: TGTGCCAGCAGTTTTTTCCCGGGGGAGGTGAACACTGAAGCTTTCTTT. Amino acids: CASSFFPGEVNTEAFF.

V is TRBV11-2 and J is TRBJ1-3, with D unclear. From germline, CDR1 is SGHAT and CDR2 FQNNGV. V was clipped by 0 bases and J by 1 base, with 19 bases between them. The CDR3 spans 19 residues. In DNA form, the CDR3 reads TGTGCCAGCAGCTTAGATTCGTACGGCGGGCAGGATTCTGGAAACACCATATATTTT. Translating it yields CASSLDSYGGQDSGNTIYF.